This T cell receptor beta chain was identified during a study of early T cells in non-severe SARS-CoV-2 infection. Across the whole study: The sequenced material was bulk RNA from unsorted whole blood, and its chains were unpaired.

Each cDNA molecule carried a unique molecular identifier. TCRdb passed the 5' RACE reads through MiXCR, listing each CDR3 protein once. This sample has more than 75,000 distinct CDR3 sequences, with less than 15% found just once. CDR1 and CDR2 from the germline V gene are SQVTM and ANQGSEA. This CDR3 spans 13 amino acids. Unmatched junction bases numbered 5, after V lost 6 bases and J lost 4 bases. Overall study findings and caveats: CD4 and private specificities were missed by VDJdb matching, which favored anti-spike CD8 responses.

A word on this clonotype: The antigen is not known.

The receptor's source is an adult who was a healthcare worker with PCR-confirmed SARS-CoV-2 infection or an uninfected control (not recorded which). J is TRBJ2-5 and V is TRBV29-1; TRBD1 agrees at 10 bases. Sequencing was carried out using whole blood. The CDR3: CSVGDRGSETQYF. The CDR3, as DNA: TGCAGCGTGGGGGACAGGGGCTCAGAGACCCAGTACTTC.